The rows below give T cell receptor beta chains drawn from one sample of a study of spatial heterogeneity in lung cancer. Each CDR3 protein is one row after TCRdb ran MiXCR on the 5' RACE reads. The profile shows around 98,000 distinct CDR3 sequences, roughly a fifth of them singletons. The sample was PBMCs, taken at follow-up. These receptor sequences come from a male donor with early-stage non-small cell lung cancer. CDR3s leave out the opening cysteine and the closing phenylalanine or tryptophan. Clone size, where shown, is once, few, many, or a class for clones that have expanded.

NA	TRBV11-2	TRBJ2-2	ASSPGIRASGSIMRDTGELF
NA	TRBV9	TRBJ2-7	ASSSGLAESKREQY
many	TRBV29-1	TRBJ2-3	SVDKRESTDTQY
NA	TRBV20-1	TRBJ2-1	SARVLSTSGGRRNEQF
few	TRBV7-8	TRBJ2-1	ASSSTTSANNEQF
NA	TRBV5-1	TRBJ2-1	ASSSSGLAGVEQF
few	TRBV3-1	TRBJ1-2	ASSPEGDLGYT
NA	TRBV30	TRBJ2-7	AWGTGTGPHEQY
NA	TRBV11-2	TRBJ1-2	ASSFAGSVYGYT
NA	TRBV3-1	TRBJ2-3	ASSPGLGRTDTQY
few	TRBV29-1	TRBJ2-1	SVWSGNEQF
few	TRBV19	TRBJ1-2	ASSIDRRGYGYT
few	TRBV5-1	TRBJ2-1	ASSLVVWTRMDGEQF
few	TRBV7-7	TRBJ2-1	ASSFRPGGTAEQF
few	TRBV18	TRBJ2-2	ASSPPRANTGELF
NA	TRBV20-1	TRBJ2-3	SARDGPDTQY
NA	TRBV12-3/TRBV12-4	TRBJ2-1	ASSFSRPVGGPRNEQF
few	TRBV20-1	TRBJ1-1	SAPNRRTNTEAF
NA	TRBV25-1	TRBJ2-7	ASSEGWGTPSYEQY
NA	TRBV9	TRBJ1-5	ASSVGTGLHQPQH
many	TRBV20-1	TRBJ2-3	SARVRGSTDTQY
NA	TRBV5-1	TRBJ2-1	ASSLGTEQF
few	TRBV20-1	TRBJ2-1	SARESGNEQF
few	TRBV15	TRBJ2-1	ATSKLAPGANEQF
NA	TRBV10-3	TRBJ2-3	AISDRTEDTQY
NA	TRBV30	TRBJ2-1	AWSVGIRTVNEQF
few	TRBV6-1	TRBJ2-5	ASSEVELDLETQY
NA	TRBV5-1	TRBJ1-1	ASRRGPTTEAF
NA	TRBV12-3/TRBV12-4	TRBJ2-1	ASSLSGLAFNSYNEQF
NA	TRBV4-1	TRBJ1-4	ASSQSLTGLATNEKLF
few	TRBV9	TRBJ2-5	ASSATGPTETQY
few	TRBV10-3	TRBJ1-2	AISERQGTYGYT
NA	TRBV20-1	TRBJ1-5	SAGQTNQPQH
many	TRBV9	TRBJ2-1	ASRLITGGYNEQF
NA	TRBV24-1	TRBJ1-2	ATSASGTENGYT
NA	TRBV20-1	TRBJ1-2	SVTNRQYGYT
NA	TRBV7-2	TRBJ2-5	ASSLVWDGTSTQY
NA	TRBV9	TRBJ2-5	ASSPRPIPQETQY
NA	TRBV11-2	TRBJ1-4	ASSLGTTEKLF
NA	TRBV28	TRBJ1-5	ASIGHGNSNQPQH
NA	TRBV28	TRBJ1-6	ASSRFSSPLH
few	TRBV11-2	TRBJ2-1	ASSLGTGSNEQF
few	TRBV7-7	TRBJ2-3	ASSLPLGSTDTQY
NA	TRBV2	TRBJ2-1	ASSEGSTREQF
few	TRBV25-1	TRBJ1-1	ASSAGRLNTEAF
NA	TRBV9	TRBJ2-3	ASSVEGTDGDTQY
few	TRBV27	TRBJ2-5	ASSLRGALAGGGETQY
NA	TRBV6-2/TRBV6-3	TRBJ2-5	ASTPGGAGDVTQY
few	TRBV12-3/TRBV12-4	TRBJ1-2	ASSPDSGNYGYT
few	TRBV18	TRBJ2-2	ASSEAGRPYSGELF
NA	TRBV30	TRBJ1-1	AQRKQGPVNTEAF
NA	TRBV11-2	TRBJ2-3	ASSLDFERQTDTQY
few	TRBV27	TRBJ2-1	ASTLDRANNEQF
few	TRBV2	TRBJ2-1	ASSEGGGMIDEQF
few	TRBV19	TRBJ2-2	ASKGTSETGELF
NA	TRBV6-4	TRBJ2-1	ASAPAGGPYEQF
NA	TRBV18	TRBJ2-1	ASSPKIGDEQF